The 15 T cell receptor beta chains reported below all come from one sample, sequenced in a study of blood T cell repertoires in COVID-19. The method was immunoSEQ multiplex PCR; TCRdb's version includes in-frame clones alone and lacks a portion of them. The sample holds approximately 200,000 clones, approximately 85% seen once. The sequenced sample consisted of PBMCs or T cells enriched from blood (not recorded which). These receptors originate from a woman under 40 who had recovered from COVID-19.

The V call is TRBV28, the J call TRBJ2-4, with D perhaps TRBD2 (5 bases). Germline lookup yields CDR1 MDHEN and CDR2 SYDVKM. Deletions cut 3 bases from V and 4 bases from J, with 13 bases between. This CDR3 comprises 15 residues. This CDR3 is CASSLVREIKNIQYF. The CDR3 DNA is TGTGCCAGCAGTTTGGTGAGGGAAATAAAAAACATTCAGTACTTC.

The CDR3 DNA is TGTGCCAGCAGCTTGGGGGCCCCTAACCGGGACAGGGGAGGACTCTATGGCTACACCTTC. It specifies CASSLGAPNRDRGGLYGYTF. This rearrangement joins TRBV5-4 to TRBJ1-2; 10 bases map to TRBD1. Germline values: CDR1 SGHNT, CDR2 YYREEE (reference sequence). The CDR3 length is 20 residues. Trimming at V came to 0 bases and at J to 4 bases, leaving 18 bases not matched to a gene. Together with reference TRBV5-4 and TRBJ1-2, the CDR3 gives the full variable domain: ETGVTQSPTHLIKTRGQQVTLRCSSQSGHNTVSWYQQALGQGPQFIFQYYREEENGRGNFPPRFSGLQFPNYSSELNVNALELDDSALYLCASSLGAPNRDRGGLYGYTFGSGTRLTVV.

The table lists this clone with a few counts. The rearrangement links TRBV4-1 to TRBJ2-2; TRBD2 aligns across 12 bases. V lost 1 base to trimming and J lost 2 bases; unmatched junction nucleotides: 5. Germline V lookup: CDR1 MGHRA, CDR2 YSYEKL. CDR3 length: 18 amino acids. CDR3 sequence reads: CASSQVPTSGSNTGELFF. CDR3 bases: TGCGCCAGCAGCCAAGTGCCGACTAGCGGGAGTAACACCGGGGAGCTGTTTTTT.

The gene calls are TRBV11-2 and TRBJ2-3; 9 nucleotides match TRBD2. The V and J ends lost 1 base and 0 bases, in that order; junction bases with no gene match: 11. Per germline, CDR1 SGHAT and CDR2 FQNNGV. This CDR3 contains 19 residues. CDR3 bases: TGTGCCAGCAGCTTAGTTTTATGGCGGGAGGGATCTAGCACAGATACGCAGTATTTT. Its protein product is CASSLVLWREGSSTDTQYF.

V and J are TRBV28 and TRBJ1-1, with TRBD1 as a possible D gene (5 bases). The CDR3 contains 17 residues. V dropped 5 bases and J dropped 0 bases, with 19 bases sitting between them. Germline V gives CDR1 MDHEN, CDR2 SYDVKM. Here the CDR3 reads CASSPSGYRVMNTEAFF. CDR3 bases: TGTGCCAGCAGTCCGTCAGGGTATCGGGTCATGAACACTGAAGCTTTCTTT.

The CDR3 here is CASSPPGLADRSYEQYF. For the CDR3, the DNA is TGTGCCAGCAGCCCGCCGGGCCTAGCCGATCGTTCCTACGAGCAGTACTTC. The chain couples TRBV3-1 (or the pseudogene TRBV3-2) to TRBJ2-7, with D tentatively TRBD2 (5 bases). CDR3 length equals 17 residues. V lost 4 bases, J lost 1 base, and 20 bases lay in between. Germline V lookup: CDR1 LGHDT, CDR2 YNNKEL (reference sequence).

The CDR3 region has the DNA TGTGCCACCAGGTCAGCGGGAGGAACTGAAGCTTTCTTT. This encodes CATRSAGGTEAFF. The chain links TRBV24-1 to TRBJ1-1, with D unresolved. From germline, CDR1 is KGHDR and CDR2 SFDVKD. This CDR3 has 13 residues. The germline V and J ends were trimmed by 7 bases and 5 bases, with 13 bases remaining between them.

In its sample, this clone was seen a few times. This rearrangement joins TRBV4-1 to TRBJ1-1; 8 bases align to TRBD1. The CDR3 totals 15 residues. After removal of 3 bases from V and 1 base from J, the junction contained 4 bases not matched to a gene. Germline CDR1 reads MGHRA; CDR2 reads YSYEKL. CDR3: CASSHNTGGNTEAFF. The DNA of the CDR3 is TGCGCCAGCAGCCACAATACAGGGGGGAACACTGAAGCTTTCTTT.

This clone was observed a few times. The chain recombines TRBV28 with TRBJ2-7; TRBD1 agrees at 7 bases. CDR3 length: 14 amino acids. The V gene end was trimmed by 3 bases and the J gene end by 4 bases; junction bases not matched to a gene: 6. In germline, CDR1 is MDHEN, CDR2 SYDVKM. CDR3 nucleotides: TGTGCCAGCAGTTTTCCGGGACAGCCATACGAGCAGTACTTC. As protein: CASSFPGQPYEQYF. Full variable domain (outside the CDR3, taken from reference TRBV28 and TRBJ2-7): DVKVTQSSRYLVKRTGEKVFLECVQDMDHENMFWYRQDPGLGLRLIYFSYDVKMKEKGDIPEGYSVSREKKERFSLILESASTNQTSMYLCASSFPGQPYEQYFGPGTRLTVT.

This chain joins TRBV7-2 and TRBJ1-6, with D perhaps TRBD1 (5 bases). V gave up 0 bases and J gave up 9 bases, with 12 bases separating them. Germline assignment: CDR1 SGHTA and CDR2 FQGNSA. The CDR3 is 15 residues long. In DNA form, the CDR3 reads TGTGCCAGCAGCTTAGCAGGGGTAACGGGTTCACCCCTCCACTTT. Protein product: CASSLAGVTGSPLHF.

This chain links TRBV14 with TRBJ2-1; D perhaps matches TRBD2 (5 bases). CDR1 SGHDN and CDR2 FVKESK come from the germline V gene. V was shortened by 4 bases and J by 6 bases, with 19 bases between the two germline ends. The CDR3 covers 16 residues. CDR3 region: CASSLGRTVGFNEQFF. CDR3 bases: TGTGCCAGCAGCCTCGGCAGGACTGTCGGGTTCAATGAGCAGTTCTTC.

This clone was observed a handful of times. This chain uses TRBV24-1 with TRBJ2-4; 7 positions agree with TRBD2. This CDR3 comprises 14 residues. Germline V gives CDR1 KGHDR, CDR2 SFDVKD. Trimming removed 6 bases from V and 12 bases from J; junction bases left unmatched: 13. The CDR3 nucleotides are TGTGCCACCAGTTTGGGAGGGCGAGCGCAACCTCAGTACTTC. Translating gives CATSLGGRAQPQYF.

This chain joins TRBV2 and TRBJ1-3; D gene ambiguous. The V gene's germline CDR1 is SNHLY and CDR2 FYNNEI. The V and J ends lost 10 bases and 0 bases respectively, with 7 bases between them. The CDR3 covers 12 residues. CDR3 loop: CATRSSGNTIYF. Here the CDR3 DNA reads TGTGCCACCCGTAGCTCTGGAAACACCATATATTTT.

The V and J genes are TRBV27 and TRBJ1-2; 8 bases are shared with TRBD1. V trimming: 5 bases; J trimming: 8 bases; junction bases outside the gene matches: 7. The germline V gene has CDR1 MNHEY and CDR2 SMNVEV (reference sequence). This CDR3 spans 13 amino acids. CDR3: CASSLRQGSGYTF. DNA for the CDR3: TGTGCCAGCAGTCTAAGACAGGGGTCGGGCTACACCTTC.

The J gene is TRBJ2-7, the V gene TRBV28; TRBD1 agrees at 9 bases. This CDR3 has 15 amino acids. V lost 6 bases and J lost 2; bases outside the gene matches: 8. Looked up from germline, CDR1 is MDHEN and CDR2 is SYDVKM. Here the CDR3 DNA reads TGTGCCAGCAGGGGGGGGGACAGGGCGGCCTACGAGCAGTACTTC. This translates into CASRGGDRAAYEQYF.